This T cell receptor beta chain was profiled in a study of shared clonotypes between healthy human individuals. In replicate PCRs of sorted subsets, roughly 200 ng DNA, tens of thousands of T cell genomes, was used. Study processing details: ImmunoSEQ gave junction-only sequences without quality scores, so filtering differed. Only in-frame clones appear in the TCRdb table, and some are missing; sequencing was by immunoSEQ multiplex PCR. V, J and clone size are taken as reported in that table, and D and trimming were inferred from the DNA itself. The data contain under 1,100,000 clones, about four fifths of them singletons. This clone was detected once. This CDR3 has 15 amino acids. Germline V CDR1 and CDR2: SGHRS, YFSETQ. V was shortened by 4 bases and J by 5 bases, with 18 bases between the two germline ends. Subsets obtained from CD4+ cells comprised CD45RA+ naive and CD45RA-negative memory cells.

The chain recombines TRBV5-1 with TRBJ2-5; D gene uncertain. The material sequenced was memory CD4+ T cells from PBMCs. Subset reported: CD45RA-negative fraction. This receptor was obtained from a man younger than 35 in good health. Some clones in this sample may be carry-over from other donors' samples. CDR3 sequence reads: CASSPGFGQGETQYF. The CDR3 DNA reads TGCGCCAGCAGCCCCGGCTTCGGCCAAGGGGAGACCCAGTACTTC.